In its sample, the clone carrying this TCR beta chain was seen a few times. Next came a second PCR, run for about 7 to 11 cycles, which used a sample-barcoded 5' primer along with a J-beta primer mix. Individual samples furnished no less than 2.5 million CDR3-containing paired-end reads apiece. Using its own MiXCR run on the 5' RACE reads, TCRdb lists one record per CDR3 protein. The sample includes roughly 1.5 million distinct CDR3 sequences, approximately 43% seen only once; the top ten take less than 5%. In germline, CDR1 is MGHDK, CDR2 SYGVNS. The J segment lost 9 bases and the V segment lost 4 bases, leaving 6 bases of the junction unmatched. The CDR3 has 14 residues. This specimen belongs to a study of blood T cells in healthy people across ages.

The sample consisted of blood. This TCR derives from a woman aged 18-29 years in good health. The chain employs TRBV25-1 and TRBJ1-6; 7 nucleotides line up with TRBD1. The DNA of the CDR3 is TGTGCCAGCAGTGTACCGGGACAGCCTTCACCCCTCCACTTT. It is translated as CASSVPGQPSPLHF.